The 10 T cell receptor beta chains presented below share a single source sample, sequenced in a study of vaccination and CD4 T cells after COVID-19. The Oncomine TCR Beta short-read assay was applied to DNA of cultured CD4+ T cells. MiXCR, applied by TCRdb to the PCR reads, yields one record per CDR3 protein. The repertoire holds over 20,000 distinct CDR3 sequences, with 48% as singletons. Antigen specificity for these receptors is unknown. Treatment noted: approximately 10-day PBMC culture with coronavirus spike peptide pools or control peptides (ViraFEST assay). The sample comprised CD4+ T cells from blood, cultured in vitro. The origin of the receptors is a human donor who had recovered from COVID-19.

J is TRBJ1-4 and V is TRBV28, with D unclear. The CDR3 loop spans 12 amino acids. V lost 6 bases, J lost 8 bases, and 10 bases lay in between. The germline CDR1 and CDR2 sequences are MDHEN and SYDVKM. In DNA, the CDR3 is TGTGCCAGCAGCCTCAGCAGGGAAAAACTGTTTTTT. It specifies CASSLSREKLFF. Filled out from reference TRBV28 and TRBJ1-4, the complete variable domain reads DVKVTQSSRYLVKRTGEKVFLECVQDMDHENMFWYRQDPGLGLRLIYFSYDVKMKEKGDIPEGYSVSREKKERFSLILESASTNQTSMYLCASSLSREKLFFGSGTQLSVL.

This chain links TRBV19 with TRBJ1-2; 7 bases fit TRBD1. Germline CDR1 LNHDA, CDR2 SQIVND (reference sequence). V shed 8 bases, J shed 4 bases, and the junction held 13 bases outside the gene matches. The CDR3 extends over 15 amino acids. The CDR3 loop is CASATNWGQSYGYTF. The CDR3 DNA sequence: TGTGCCAGTGCAACAAATTGGGGACAGAGCTATGGCTACACCTTC.

This sequence joins TRBV14 and TRBJ1-1; D is unresolved. Germline CDR1 reads SGHDN; CDR2 reads FVKESK. CDR3 length equals 14 residues. The germline V and J ends were trimmed by 6 bases and 1 base, with 12 bases remaining between them. CDR3 DNA: TGTGCCAGCAGAGCGGGTCTCCGGAACACTGAAGCTTTCTTT. It codes for CASRAGLRNTEAFF.

On this clonotype: A read error may account for a junction end that differs from germline. DNA of the CDR3: TGTGCTAGCAGCCCAGGATCCGTTGGGACCCAGTACTTC. Translated: CASSPGSVGTQYF. The V call is TRBV7-6, the J call TRBJ2-5; D is undetermined. The CDR3 spans 13 residues. CDR1 and CDR2 (germline): SGHVS, FNYEAQ.

The chain combines TRBV6-1 with TRBJ1-1; the D is unclear. The CDR3 runs 14 residues. Trimming left V 7 bases short and J 0 bases short, with 12 bases between. The germline gives CDR1 MNHNS, CDR2 SASEGT. CDR3 region: CASIEFYMNTEAFF. The CDR3, as DNA: TGTGCCAGCATAGAATTCTACATGAACACTGAAGCTTTCTTT.

In its sample, this clonotype was seen a few times. The rearrangement links TRBV12-3 or TRBV12-4 to TRBJ1-5; TRBD1 might be the D (6 bases). V was cut by 6 bases and J by 11 bases, with 14 bases left in between. This CDR3 comprises 12 residues. CDR3 bases: TGTGCCAGCAGACCCTCAACAGGGACCCAGCATTTT. It encodes CASRPSTGTQHF.

This chain uses TRBV4-2 with TRBJ2-1, with TRBD2 matching over 13 bases. This CDR3 has 15 residues. Germline V gives CDR1 LGHNA, CDR2 YNFKEQ. V lost 1 base, J lost 10 bases, and 4 bases stayed unmatched. Written as DNA, the CDR3 is TGTGCCAGCAGCCAAGGCGGACTAGCGGGAGTCGAGCAGTTCTTC. Translating it yields CASSQGGLAGVEQFF.

V usage is TRBV11-3 and J usage is TRBJ2-2; 8 positions match TRBD2. After removal of 5 bases from V and 4 bases from J, the junction contained 6 bases not matched to a gene. Germline assignment: CDR1 SGHNT and CDR2 YENEEA. The CDR3 is made up of 15 amino acids. The CDR3 coding sequence is TGTGCCAGCAGCCCCCCAGCGGGGGTCACCGGGGAGCTGTTTTTT. Its protein product is CASSPPAGVTGELFF.

The chain recombines TRBV5-4 with TRBJ2-1; no definite D call. The V end lost 0 bases, the J end lost 4 bases, and 11 bases lay between the germline ends. The CDR3 loop spans 15 amino acids. CDR1 and CDR2 from the germline V gene are SGHNT and YYREEE (reference sequence). The CDR3: CASSLEATEYNEQFF. The CDR3, as DNA: TGTGCCAGCAGCTTGGAGGCCACAGAGTACAATGAGCAGTTCTTC.

This clonotype was seen a few times. The J gene is TRBJ2-3, the V gene TRBV27; either TRBD1 or TRBD2 may fit D (7 bases each). The V end lost 3 bases, the J end lost 2 bases, and 18 bases lay between the germline ends. CDR1 and CDR2 (germline): MNHEY, SMNVEV (reference sequence). The CDR3 contains 17 residues. Here the CDR3 reads CASSFLGEGAITDTQYF. The DNA for the CDR3 is TGTGCCAGCAGTTTCCTGGGGGAGGGGGCGATCACAGATACGCAGTATTTT.